Listed here are 31 T cell receptor beta chains from one sample, sequenced in a study of post-analysis software for immune sequencing data. Findings and caveats of the study: Patients showed TRBV5-6, TRBV5-1 and TRBV20-1 among 4 or 5 TRBV segments more frequent than in controls.

The antigens for these receptors are not known. Unique molecular identifiers were built into the TCR beta cDNA libraries. TCRdb re-derived calls from the PCR reads in MiXCR, one entry per CDR3 protein. The table has about 680,000 distinct CDR3 sequences, approximately 59% seen once. Material: blood. Every receptor here comes from a girl aged 2 to 9 with multiple sclerosis.

This chain uses TRBV29-1 with TRBJ1-2; D remains unclear. Germline lookup yields CDR1 SQVTM and CDR2 ANQGSEA. Trimming took off 3 bases at V and 6 bases at J, with 8 bases between the two ends. The CDR3 runs 11 residues. The CDR3 loop is CSVERWNGYTF. The CDR3 DNA is TGCAGCGTTGAGAGATGGAATGGCTACACCTTC. The whole variable domain, filled in from reference TRBV29-1 and TRBJ1-2, reads SAVISQKPSRDICQRGTSLTIQCQVDSQVTMMFWYRQQPGQSLTLIATANQGSEATYESGFVIDKFPISRPNLTFSTLTVSNMSPEDSSIYLCSVERWNGYTFGSGTRLTVV.

This clonotype was observed a few times. The chain's CDR3 is CASAPTGIYEQYV. The CDR3 DNA reads as TGCGCCAGCGCCCCGACAGGGATCTACGAGCAGTACGTC. The chain links TRBV5-1 to TRBJ2-7; 7 nucleotides align to TRBD1. Germline lookup yields CDR1 SGHRS and CDR2 YFSETQ. This CDR3 is built from 13 residues. The trim removed 7 bases at V and 3 bases at J, leaving 7 bases unmatched.

This clonotype was counted between two and nine times. The chain couples TRBV7-3 to TRBJ1-1; D is unclear. Germline-derived CDR1 and CDR2 are SGHTA and FQGTGA. The V gene lost 5 bases and the J gene lost 3 bases, with 10 bases spanning the gap. The CDR3 spans 13 residues. The CDR3 region has the DNA TGTGCCAGCAGCCGGACGGCGGACACTGAAGCTTTCTTT. Amino acids: CASSRTADTEAFF.

This clonotype was seen only a few times. V gene TRBV5-1 combines with J gene TRBJ2-5; TRBD1 aligns across 12 bases. The CDR3 has 16 amino acids. V shed 4 bases, J shed 2 bases, and the junction held 6 bases outside the gene matches. Per germline, CDR1 SGHRS and CDR2 YFSETQ. The CDR3 protein is CASSAGDRGQQETQYF. The CDR3 DNA reads TGCGCCAGCAGCGCGGGGGACAGGGGGCAGCAAGAGACCCAGTACTTC. The full variable domain, in which reference TRBV5-1 and TRBJ2-5 provide the parts outside the CDR3, is KAGVTQTPRYLIKTRGQQVTLSCSPISGHRSVSWYQQTPGQGLQFLFEYFSETQRNKGNFPGRFSGRQFSNSRSEMNVSTLELGDSALYLCASSAGDRGQQETQYFGPGTRLLVL.

The chain combines TRBV11-2 with TRBJ2-4, with TRBD1 matching 7 bases. The CDR3 runs to 13 residues. Germline values: CDR1 SGHAT, CDR2 FQNNGV. Germline trimming cut 5 bases from V and 9 bases from J; bases unmatched to any gene: 7. The CDR3, as DNA: TGTGCCAGCAGCCTCGGACAGGCACGCATTCAGTACTTC. This gives the protein CASSLGQARIQYF.

V gene TRBV19 combines with J gene TRBJ2-1, with 11 nucleotides matching TRBD2. The CDR3 is made up of 15 amino acids. Germline V gives CDR1 LNHDA, CDR2 SQIVND (reference sequence). V shed 7 bases, J shed 1 base, and the junction held 3 bases outside the gene matches. In nucleotides, the CDR3 is TGTGCCAGTATCCGGACTAGCGGGTCCTACAATGAGCAGTTCTTC. This codes for CASIRTSGSYNEQFF. The full variable domain, completed using reference TRBV19 and TRBJ2-1, is DGGITQSPKYLFRKEGQNVTLSCEQNLNHDAMYWYRQDPGQGLRLIYYSQIVNDFQKGDIAEGYSVSREKKESFPLTVTSAQKNPTAFYLCASIRTSGSYNEQFFGPGTRLTVL.

V and J are TRBV6-5 and TRBJ2-3; possibly TRBD1 for D (5 bases). CDR1 and CDR2 from the germline V gene are MNHEY and SVGAGI. Trimming shortened V by 6 bases and J by 3 bases, and 10 bases separated the two germline ends. This CDR3 comprises 13 residues. CDR3 coding DNA: TGTGCCAGCAGACAACAGGCAACAGATACGCAGTATTTT. The encoded protein is CASRQQATDTQYF.

CDR3 amino acids: CASSFPGGSGSPLHF. Here the CDR3 DNA reads TGTGCCAGCAGCTTTCCAGGGGGCAGCGGTTCACCCCTCCACTTT. This sequence joins TRBV11-2 and TRBJ1-6; 8 positions match TRBD1. Germline values: CDR1 SGHAT, CDR2 FQNNGV. After removal of 3 bases from V and 9 bases from J, the junction contained 7 bases not matched to a gene. This CDR3 region has 15 residues.

This rearrangement joins TRBV7-2 to TRBJ1-1, with 8 positions matching TRBD1. The length of the CDR3 is 14 residues. Germline CDR1 SGHTA, CDR2 FQGNSA. Germline trimming cut 4 bases from V and 4 bases from J; bases unmatched to any gene: 5. The CDR3 nucleotides read TGTGCCAGCAGCTCCCGACAGGGGCCCACTGAAGCTTTCTTT. The encoded protein is CASSSRQGPTEAFF. Looking up the rest from reference TRBV7-2 and TRBJ1-1 gives the full variable domain: GAGVSQSPSNKVTEKGKDVELRCDPISGHTALYWYRQSLGQGLEFLIYFQGNSAPDKSGLPSDRFSAERTGGSVSTLTIQRTQQEDSAVYLCASSSRQGPTEAFFGQGTRLTVV.

This clonotype was seen only once. This chain connects TRBV20-1 to TRBJ1-4, with a weak D call TRBD1 (6 bases). Trimming cost V 2 bases and J 6 bases, with 13 bases left between them. The CDR3 has 14 amino acids. CDR1 is DFQATT, CDR2 SNEGSKA, per germline (reference sequence). This CDR3 reads CSARTPQGYEKLFF. The DNA for the CDR3 is TGCAGTGCTAGAACTCCACAGGGATATGAAAAACTGTTTTTT.

This chain links TRBV20-1 with TRBJ1-5; TRBD1 matches at 7 bases. This CDR3 has 14 amino acids. The germline CDR1 and CDR2 sequences are DFQATT and SNEGSKA (reference sequence). Germline trimming cut 6 bases from V and 4 bases from J; bases unmatched to any gene: 9. CDR3 protein: CSAAFGTDNQPQHF. For the CDR3, the DNA is TGCAGTGCCGCTTTTGGGACAGATAATCAGCCCCAGCATTTT.

As DNA, the CDR3 is TGCGCCAGCAGCTTTAGCGGGATGGGCCCCTACGAGCAGTACTTC. Translating it yields CASSFSGMGPYEQYF. The rearrangement links TRBV5-1 to TRBJ2-7, with 8 positions matching TRBD2. CDR1 SGHRS and CDR2 YFSETQ come from the germline V gene. This CDR3 spans 15 amino acids. The junction had 6 bases not matched to a gene; V was cut back by 2 bases and J by 2 bases.

The rearrangement joins TRBV19 to TRBJ1-2; no clear D gene. Between the trimmed V and J ends, which lost 8 bases and 8 bases, there was a span of 12 bases. The CDR3 consists of 11 residues. Germline loops: CDR1 LNHDA, CDR2 SQIVND (reference sequence). CDR3 residues: CASLQPAGYTF. The CDR3 DNA reads as TGTGCCAGTCTTCAGCCGGCGGGCTACACCTTC.

The rearrangement joins TRBV12-3 or TRBV12-4 to TRBJ1-1; weak D call: TRBD1 (5 bases). Trimming pared 4 bases from V and 4 bases from J, leaving 13 bases between. The CDR3 runs 14 residues. In DNA form, the CDR3 reads TGTGCCAGCAGTTGGGGACTACGGGGCACTGAAGCTTTCTTT. It specifies CASSWGLRGTEAFF.

In its sample, this clonotype was seen a few times. The CDR3 loop is CASSPSTGAYEQYF. CDR3 coding DNA: TGTGCCAGCAGCCCTTCTACAGGGGCCTACGAGCAGTACTTC. The rearrangement joins TRBV27 to TRBJ2-7, with 7 positions matching TRBD1. Germline CDR1 and CDR2: MNHEY and SMNVEV (reference sequence). There are 14 residues in the CDR3. The J segment lost 2 bases and the V segment lost 6 bases, leaving 7 bases of the junction unmatched.

The chain has TRBV3-1 and TRBJ1-2; D ambiguous. Trimming left V 3 bases short and J 3 bases short, with 11 bases between. CDR1 LGHDT and CDR2 YNNKEL come from the germline V gene (reference sequence). This CDR3 region has 14 residues. The CDR3 nucleotides read TGTGCCAGCAGCCACACAGTTGCCTACTATGGCTACACCTTC. It specifies CASSHTVAYYGYTF.

There are a few counts of this clonotype. The chain carries TRBV7-2 and TRBJ2-1; maybe TRBD1 (7 bases). V was clipped by 5 bases and J by 7 bases, with 21 bases between them. The germline V gene encodes CDR1 SGHTA and CDR2 FQGNSA. The CDR3 consists of 16 residues. CDR3 DNA: TGTGCCAGCAGCCAGGGGGGAATGGGTATTCTTAATGAGCAGTTCTTC. Protein product: CASSQGGMGILNEQFF.

In this sample, this clonotype turned up once. The chain uses TRBV4-3 and TRBJ2-3; D gene uncertain. V was trimmed by 1 base and J by 3 bases, leaving 11 bases between them. Germline V CDR1 and CDR2: LGHNA, YSLEER. CDR3 length: 15 residues. This CDR3 is CASSQATSQTDTQYF. Written as DNA, the CDR3 is TGCGCCAGCAGCCAAGCGACTTCCCAGACAGATACGCAGTATTTT.

This clonotype was detected only a few times. The chain links TRBV5-5 to TRBJ2-1, with D possibly matching TRBD1 (5 bases). CDR1 and CDR2 (germline): SGHKS, YYEKEE (reference sequence). This CDR3 region has 15 residues. Deletions cut 4 bases from V and 4 bases from J, with 15 bases between. The CDR3 sequence is CASSLQGIAYNEQFF. CDR3 nucleotides: TGTGCCAGCAGCCTTCAGGGTATTGCATACAATGAGCAGTTCTTC.

The J gene is TRBJ1-2, the V gene TRBV12-3 or TRBV12-4; D perhaps matches TRBD1 (6 bases). This CDR3 has 15 amino acids. The ends were cut back, 5 bases at V and 6 bases at J, with 19 bases in the middle. The CDR3 sequence: CASSITGNGGHGYTF. DNA for the CDR3: TGTGCCAGCAGTATCACAGGGAACGGAGGGCATGGCTACACCTTC.

This clonotype was seen at least ten times. The chain joins TRBV12-3 or TRBV12-4 to TRBJ2-5, with 7 bases identical to TRBD1. With V trimmed by 5 bases and J by 5 bases, 8 bases remained unmatched. The CDR3 totals 14 residues. CDR3 residues: CASSLRQGRETQYF. The CDR3 DNA follows: TGTGCCAGCAGTCTCAGACAGGGCAGGGAGACCCAGTACTTC.

In regard to this clonotype: A junction end diverges from the germline sequence, so it may reflect a read error. This chain uses TRBV5-1 with TRBJ2-5, with no clear D. Germline V gene sequence: CDR1 SGHRS, CDR2 YFSETQ. CDR3 length: 13 amino acids. The CDR3 loop is CVSSLNFGETQYF. CDR3 in DNA: TGCGTCAGCAGCCTTAATTTCGGAGAGACCCAGTACTTC.

This chain connects TRBV7-6 to TRBJ1-2; 7 bases fit TRBD1. This CDR3 spans 18 amino acids. Germline trimming cut 5 bases from V and 4 bases from J; bases unmatched to any gene: 19. Germline V gene sequence: CDR1 SGHVS, CDR2 FNYEAQ. Here the CDR3 reads CASSPGPTGQALFYGYTF. The CDR3 DNA follows: TGTGCCAGCAGCCCAGGCCCCACCGGACAGGCTCTTTTCTATGGCTACACCTTC.

The chain carries TRBV20-1 and TRBJ2-1, with D perhaps matching TRBD1 (6 bases). With 0 bases removed from V and 10 bases from J, the gap between germline ends came to 16 bases. The CDR3 consists of 14 residues. Germline V gene lookup returns CDR1 DFQATT and CDR2 SNEGSKA (reference sequence). CDR3 DNA: TGCAGTGCTAGAGATCAGAAGGGGGTACGGGAGCAGTTCTTC. Translation: CSARDQKGVREQFF.

The CDR3 DNA follows: TGTGCCAGCAGCGAGGCCAACAAAAACATTCAGTACTTC. Amino acid sequence: CASSEANKNIQYF. This chain connects TRBV27 to TRBJ2-4; D remains ambiguous. Germline V gene data show CDR1 as MNHEY and CDR2 as SMNVEV (reference sequence). V lost 6 bases, J lost 3 bases, and 9 bases lay in between. The CDR3 loop spans 13 amino acids.

This clonotype turned up a few times. This rearrangement joins TRBV12-3 or TRBV12-4 to TRBJ2-6; the D gene is possibly TRBD2 (5 bases). The CDR3 length is 16 residues. V lost 1 base, J lost 2 bases, and 9 bases lay in between. CDR3 nucleotide sequence: TGTGCCAGCAGTTTAGGGAGGAGGACTGGGGCCAACGTCCTGACTTTC. Its translation: CASSLGRRTGANVLTF.

This chain uses TRBV6-6 with TRBJ2-7; D gene uncertain. The CDR3 has 14 amino acids. Germline loops: CDR1 MNHNY, CDR2 SVGAGI (reference sequence). Trimming cost V 6 bases and J 7 bases, with 19 bases left between them. CDR3 nucleotide sequence: TGTGCCAGCAGCTCCCCGAGTCGGGCAATGGAGCAGTACTTC. The encoded protein is CASSSPSRAMEQYF.

This sequence joins TRBV6-5 and TRBJ2-1; 7 nucleotides align to TRBD1. This CDR3 is built from 17 residues. The ends lost 2 bases at V and 5 bases at J; junction bases unmatched: 12. CDR1 MNHEY and CDR2 SVGAGI come from the germline V gene. CDR3 nucleotides: TGTGCCAGCAGTTACGCCATAGTACACAGGGGACACAATGAGCAGTTCTTC. Translation gives CASSYAIVHRGHNEQFF.

A few counts support this clonotype. This chain's CDR3 is CASSLTRRSSGANVLTF. DNA of the CDR3: TGTGCCAGCAGCTTAACACGGAGAAGCTCTGGGGCCAACGTCCTGACTTTC. The rearrangement joins TRBV7-2 to TRBJ2-6; no clear D. V lost 2 bases and J lost 0, with 11 bases in between. The CDR3 extends over 17 amino acids. Germline CDR1 is SGHTA and CDR2 is FQGNSA. The variable domain in full, with the rest retrieved from reference TRBV7-2 and TRBJ2-6, is GAGVSQSPSNKVTEKGKDVELRCDPISGHTALYWYRQSLGQGLEFLIYFQGNSAPDKSGLPSDRFSAERTGGSVSTLTIQRTQQEDSAVYLCASSLTRRSSGANVLTFGAGSRLTVL.

This clonotype was recorded a few times. V is TRBV5-1 and J is TRBJ2-5; 8 nucleotides line up with TRBD1. There are 14 residues in the CDR3. Germline trimming cut 3 bases from V and 3 bases from J; bases unmatched to any gene: 4. Germline assignment: CDR1 SGHRS and CDR2 YFSETQ. The CDR3 region is CASSSLTGEETQYF. CDR3 sequence (DNA): TGCGCCAGCAGCTCCTTGACAGGGGAAGAGACCCAGTACTTC.

J is TRBJ2-1 and V is TRBV6-1; D remains ambiguous. V was cut by 6 bases and J by 5 bases, with 14 bases left in between. The CDR3 is 14 residues long. Germline V gene sequence: CDR1 MNHNS, CDR2 SASEGT. The CDR3 loop reads CASSPVGQNNEQFF. The CDR3 nucleotides are TGTGCCAGCAGCCCGGTAGGCCAAAACAATGAGCAGTTCTTC.